The sample holds many counts of the clone carrying this T cell receptor beta chain. Its target is unknown. The entry originates in a study of naive and memory T cell subsets. Findings and limits, study-wide: A few larger clonotypes appeared in naive repertoires, especially CD8, possibly memory cells re-expressing CD45RA.

The beta constant-region primer was an equimolar mix of two oligonucleotides covering TRBC1 and TRBC2. Ligated cDNA was amplified by four rounds of PCR with nested alpha and beta constant-region primers and SP2. In TCRdb, the UMI-ligation and nested PCR reads were re-called with MiXCR into one record per CDR3 protein. The table records around 140,000 distinct CDR3 sequences, about 20% of them present only once. Germline-derived CDR1 and CDR2 are MDHEN and SYDVKM. V was pared by 8 bases and J by 0 bases, with 12 bases of the junction left unmatched. This CDR3 region has 19 residues. The rearrangement links TRBV28 to TRBJ2-1; 14 bases agree with TRBD2. The receptor was isolated from a human donor in good health. Sample: naive CD8+ T cells from blood. The CDR3 DNA is TGTGCCAGCGGAAATCTTCCCGGGACTAGCGGGAGCTCCTACAATGAGCAGTTCTTC. Residues: CASGNLPGTSGSSYNEQFF.